A single sample gave rise to the 25 T cell receptor beta chains below, sequenced in a study of identical twins. A single record per CDR3 protein comes from TCRdb applying MiXCR to the 5' RACE reads. Here the sample spans approximately 690,000 distinct CDR3 sequences, roughly 6.2% being singletons. Sample: naive T cells sorted from blood. Receptors were obtained from a man aged 18 to 30 in good health.

This clonotype came up many times. The chain combines TRBV5-1 with TRBJ2-1; D is undetermined. Trimming shortened V by 3 bases and J by 8 bases, and 15 bases separated the two germline ends. There are 14 residues in the CDR3. Germline loops: CDR1 SGHRS, CDR2 YFSETQ. This CDR3 reads CASSSRTTPDEQFF. The CDR3, as DNA: TGCGCCAGCAGCTCTAGGACCACCCCGGATGAGCAGTTCTTC.

This clonotype was found many times. The gene calls are TRBV12-3 or TRBV12-4 and TRBJ2-4; 8 bases agree with TRBD1. V was clipped by 6 bases and J by 7 bases; unmatched bases: 5. There are 13 residues in the CDR3. The CDR3 DNA reads as TGTGCCAGCAGCCAGGGGGCGAAGAACATTCAGTACTTC. It codes for CASSQGAKNIQYF.

The chain employs TRBV15 and TRBJ2-2; the match to TRBD1 covers 8 bases. The germline CDR1 and CDR2 sequences are LNHNV and YYDKDF (reference sequence). V trimming: 1 base; J trimming: 1 base; junction bases outside the gene matches: 2. The CDR3 spans 16 residues. CDR3 loop: CATSRGTGMNTGELFF. The CDR3 DNA follows: TGTGCCACCAGCAGAGGGACAGGGATGAACACCGGGGAGCTGTTTTTT.

The J gene is TRBJ2-3, the V gene TRBV7-9; D tentatively reads TRBD1 or TRBD2 (5 bases each). The germline V gene has CDR1 SEHNR and CDR2 FQNEAQ (reference sequence). The CDR3 contains 16 residues. Trimming shortened V by 5 bases and J by 1 base, and 16 bases separated the two germline ends. The CDR3 is CASSGTGHSGTDTQYF. CDR3 in DNA: TGTGCCAGCAGCGGGACCGGACATTCGGGCACAGATACGCAGTATTTT. Filled out from reference TRBV7-9 and TRBJ2-3, the complete variable domain reads DTGVSQNPRHKITKRGQNVTFRCDPISEHNRLYWYRQTLGQGPEFLTYFQNEAQLEKSRLLSDRFSAERPKGSFSTLEIQRTEQGDSAMYLCASSGTGHSGTDTQYFGPGTRLTVL.

This clonotype was found a few times. V gene TRBV7-3 combines with J gene TRBJ2-1; the D is unclear. The V end lost 5 bases, the J end lost 7 bases, and 18 bases lay between the germline ends. The germline gives CDR1 SGHTA, CDR2 FQGTGA. The CDR3 length is 15 residues. Here the CDR3 DNA reads TGTGCCAGCAGCCCAAAGGCTAGTAACGGGAATGAGCAGTTCTTC. This codes for CASSPKASNGNEQFF.

This clonotype was detected ten times or more. The V call is TRBV20-1, the J call TRBJ2-5, with TRBD2 matching over 8 bases. The CDR3 has 14 amino acids. CDR1 and CDR2 from the germline V gene are DFQATT and SNEGSKA (reference sequence). The J segment lost 7 bases and the V segment lost 6 bases, leaving 13 bases of the junction unmatched. Here the CDR3 DNA reads TGCAGTGCCCCGGGAGGGGCCCGGGATGGGACCCAGTACTTC. Protein: CSAPGGARDGTQYF.

This clonotype was detected many times. V usage is TRBV7-2 and J usage is TRBJ2-7; 8 bases are a match to TRBD2. CDR1 and CDR2 from the germline V gene are SGHTA and FQGNSA. Unmatched junction bases numbered 8, after V lost 5 bases and J lost 2 bases. CDR3 length equals 15 residues. CDR3 residues: CASSGKETSAYEQYF. The CDR3 region has the DNA TGTGCCAGCAGCGGGAAAGAGACTAGCGCCTACGAGCAGTACTTC.

This clonotype occurred many times. The chain links TRBV15 to TRBJ1-2; 9 positions agree with TRBD1. CDR1 is LNHNV, CDR2 YYDKDF, per germline (reference sequence). The CDR3 covers 14 residues. J lost 3 bases, V lost 6 bases, and 5 bases had no gene match. The CDR3: CATRKGQGYYGYTF. The CDR3 DNA reads as TGTGCCACCAGGAAAGGACAGGGGTACTATGGCTACACCTTC.

The table lists this clonotype with many counts. V usage is TRBV29-1 and J usage is TRBJ1-1; TRBD1 aligns across 7 bases. CDR1 is SQVTM, CDR2 ANQGSEA, per germline. V shed 2 bases, J shed 3 bases, and the junction held 3 bases outside the gene matches. This CDR3 region has 13 residues. The DNA of the CDR3 is TGCAGCGTTGAAAGGGGGCAGTACACTGAAGCTTTCTTT. Amino acid sequence: CSVERGQYTEAFF.

The chain employs TRBV7-2 and TRBJ2-3, with TRBD2 matching over 9 bases. The CDR3 contains 11 residues. Trimming removed 3 bases from V and 14 bases from J; junction bases left unmatched: 3. Germline V gene sequence: CDR1 SGHTA, CDR2 FQGNSA. The CDR3 region is CASSLRTSAYF. CDR3 nucleotides: TGTGCCAGCAGCTTGCGGACTAGCGCGTATTTT. Full variable domain (rest looked up from reference TRBV7-2 and TRBJ2-3): GAGVSQSPSNKVTEKGKDVELRCDPISGHTALYWYRQSLGQGLEFLIYFQGNSAPDKSGLPSDRFSAERTGGSVSTLTIQRTQQEDSAVYLCASSLRTSAYFGPGTRLTVL.

This clonotype showed up many times. CDR3 nucleotides: TGTGCCATCAGTGGCTCCGGGACTCTGGCCCCTACGCAGTATTTT. Its translation is CAISGSGTLAPTQYF. The J gene is TRBJ2-3, the V gene TRBV10-3; weak D call: TRBD2 (6 bases). The germline CDR1 and CDR2 sequences are ENHRY and SYGVKD. This CDR3 spans 15 amino acids. The ends were cut back, 4 bases at V and 8 bases at J, with 19 bases in the middle.

This clonotype showed up just a few times. Germline is not matched at one junction end, which may reflect a read error. CDR3 bases: TGTTCCAGCAGATCCTACAATGAGCAGTTCTTC. Its translation: CSSRSYNEQFF. The chain joins TRBV7-9 to TRBJ2-1, with D uncertain. This CDR3 spans 11 amino acids. The germline V gene encodes CDR1 SEHNR and CDR2 FQNEAQ (reference sequence).

This clonotype was observed at least ten times. The chain joins TRBV6-5 to TRBJ2-3; D is undetermined. Germline CDR1 and CDR2: MNHEY and SVGAGI. The germline V and J ends were trimmed by 0 bases and 0 bases, with 4 bases remaining between them. The CDR3 sequence is 14 residues long. Here the CDR3 DNA reads TGTGCCAGCAGTTACTCGGAAAGCACAGATACGCAGTATTTT. This translates into CASSYSESTDTQYF.

This clonotype was seen repeatedly, ten times or more. The chain carries TRBV29-1 and TRBJ2-2; weak D call: TRBD1 (6 bases). This CDR3 contains 13 residues. Germline lookup yields CDR1 SQVTM and CDR2 ANQGSEA. CDR3 in amino acids: CSAYREHTGELFF. The CDR3 region has the DNA TGCAGTGCCTACAGGGAGCACACCGGGGAGCTGTTTTTT.

This clonotype has ten or more counts. The chain joins TRBV15 to TRBJ1-5; D ambiguous. CDR3 length: 16 amino acids. V was pared by 4 bases and J by 0 bases, with 13 bases between. Germline values: CDR1 LNHNV, CDR2 YYDKDF (reference sequence). The CDR3 is CATSNGGGGSNQPQHF. As DNA, the CDR3 is TGTGCCACCAGCAATGGAGGTGGCGGTAGCAATCAGCCCCAGCATTTT.

This clonotype was picked up many times. The chain couples TRBV18 to TRBJ2-6, with D perhaps TRBD1 (5 bases). This CDR3 contains 16 residues. The germline V gene has CDR1 KGHSH and CDR2 LQKENI. V was trimmed by 1 base and J by 1 base, leaving 8 bases between them. The CDR3 DNA sequence: TGTGCCAGCTCACCACGGGGCCCATCTGGGGCCAACGTCCTGACTTTC. Translated, it gives CASSPRGPSGANVLTF.

The chain carries TRBV20-1 and TRBJ2-2; TRBD1 aligns across 9 bases. CDR1 is DFQATT, CDR2 SNEGSKA, per germline (reference sequence). The CDR3 is 16 amino acids. With V trimmed by 3 bases and J by 6 bases, 11 bases remained unmatched. The CDR3: CSASLIGQGSPGELFF. CDR3 nucleotides: TGCAGTGCTAGCTTGATTGGACAGGGGTCGCCCGGGGAGCTGTTTTTT.

The chain has TRBV10-2 and TRBJ2-3, with 10 positions matching TRBD2. This CDR3 comprises 17 residues. Germline CDR1 reads WSHSY; CDR2 reads SAAADI. V shed 3 bases, J shed 1 base, and the junction held 7 bases outside the gene matches. The CDR3 is CASSDANLAGGTDTQYF. The CDR3 DNA sequence: TGCGCCAGCAGTGATGCTAATCTAGCGGGGGGCACAGATACGCAGTATTTT.

This sequence joins TRBV2 and TRBJ2-7, with 7 bases identical to TRBD2. Trimming removed 6 bases from V and 0 bases from J; junction bases left unmatched: 11. This CDR3 contains 16 residues. Germline V lookup: CDR1 SNHLY, CDR2 FYNNEI. DNA for the CDR3: TGTGCCAGCAGCACAACTAGCGACGGGTCCTCCTACGAGCAGTACTTC. Translation gives CASSTTSDGSSYEQYF.

This clonotype has just a few counts. V and J are TRBV18 and TRBJ2-6; TRBD2 might be the D (5 bases). The CDR3 totals 16 residues. Trimming shortened V by 4 bases and J by 0 bases, and 10 bases separated the two germline ends. Germline V gene lookup returns CDR1 KGHSH and CDR2 LQKENI. The CDR3 nucleotides are TGTGCCAGCTCACGCCGGGATGGCTCTGGGGCCAACGTCCTGACTTTC. This codes for CASSRRDGSGANVLTF.

There are many counts of this clonotype. V usage is TRBV6-5 and J usage is TRBJ1-1; tentatively, D is TRBD1 (5 bases). The ends were cut back, 0 bases at V and 6 bases at J, with 11 bases in the middle. Germline V gene data show CDR1 as MNHEY and CDR2 as SVGAGI. The CDR3 is made up of 14 amino acids. CDR3 amino acids: CASSYSTPGAEAFF. DNA for the CDR3: TGTGCCAGCAGTTACTCGACTCCGGGGGCTGAAGCTTTCTTT.

This clonotype was counted between two and nine times. The rearrangement joins TRBV7-2 to TRBJ1-3, with a tentative D call TRBD1 (5 bases). This CDR3 has 17 residues. The V end was cut by 5 bases, the J end by 0 bases, with 17 bases between. Germline V gene lookup returns CDR1 SGHTA and CDR2 FQGNSA. CDR3 DNA: TGTGCCAGCAGCCTATCCGGGACCCGAAGCTCTGGAAACACCATATATTTT. It specifies CASSLSGTRSSGNTIYF.

This clonotype was detected ten times or more. A junction end diverges from the germline sequence, so it may reflect a read error. This chain connects TRBV29-1 to TRBJ2-3; 10 positions agree with TRBD1. This CDR3 region has 10 residues. Germline lookup yields CDR1 SQVTM and CDR2 ANQGSEA. This CDR3 is CSTKGTGENF. The CDR3 nucleotides are TGCAGCACAAAAGGGACAGGGGAGAATTTT.

There are many counts of this clonotype. The chain is built from TRBV5-5 and TRBJ2-7, with D hard to call. V was clipped by 0 bases and J by 3 bases, with 10 bases between them. CDR1 and CDR2 (germline): SGHKS, YYEKEE (reference sequence). The CDR3 spans 14 residues. The CDR3 DNA reads TGTGCCAGCAGCTTGGAGTGGCAGGACTACGAGCAGTACTTC. Translated, it gives CASSLEWQDYEQYF.

This clonotype showed up many times. The chain joins TRBV6-1 to TRBJ1-2; TRBD1 aligns across 7 bases. After removal of 8 bases from V and 3 bases from J, the junction contained 6 bases not matched to a gene. CDR1 and CDR2 from the germline V gene are MNHNS and SASEGT. The CDR3 sequence is 13 residues long. Here the CDR3 reads CASANRGYYGYTF. The CDR3 DNA follows: TGTGCCAGCGCCAACAGGGGATACTATGGCTACACCTTC.